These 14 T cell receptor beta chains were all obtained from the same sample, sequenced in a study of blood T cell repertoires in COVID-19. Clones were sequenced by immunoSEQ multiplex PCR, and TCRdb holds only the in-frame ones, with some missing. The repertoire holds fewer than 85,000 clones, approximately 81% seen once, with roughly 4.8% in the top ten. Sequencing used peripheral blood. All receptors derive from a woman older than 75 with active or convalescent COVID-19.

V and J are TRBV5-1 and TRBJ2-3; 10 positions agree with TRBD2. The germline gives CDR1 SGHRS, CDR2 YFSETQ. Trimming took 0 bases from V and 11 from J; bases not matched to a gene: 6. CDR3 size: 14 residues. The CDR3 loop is CASSLEAGGPKQYF. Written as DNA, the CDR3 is TGCGCCAGCAGCTTGGAAGCGGGGGGGCCTAAGCAGTATTTT.

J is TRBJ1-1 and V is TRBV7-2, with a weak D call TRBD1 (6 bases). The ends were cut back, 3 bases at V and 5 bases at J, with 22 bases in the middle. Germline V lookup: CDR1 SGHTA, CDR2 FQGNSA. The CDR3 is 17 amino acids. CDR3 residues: CASSFSGTLTMETEAFF. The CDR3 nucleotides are TGTGCCAGCAGCTTTTCCGGGACACTCACCATGGAGACTGAAGCTTTCTTT.

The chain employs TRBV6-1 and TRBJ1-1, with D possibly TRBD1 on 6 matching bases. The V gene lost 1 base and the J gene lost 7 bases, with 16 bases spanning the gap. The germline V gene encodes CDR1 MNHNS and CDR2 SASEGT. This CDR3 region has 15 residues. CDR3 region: CASSEGSGGLNEAFF. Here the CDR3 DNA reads TGTGCCAGCAGTGAAGGGTCTGGGGGCCTGAATGAAGCTTTCTTT.

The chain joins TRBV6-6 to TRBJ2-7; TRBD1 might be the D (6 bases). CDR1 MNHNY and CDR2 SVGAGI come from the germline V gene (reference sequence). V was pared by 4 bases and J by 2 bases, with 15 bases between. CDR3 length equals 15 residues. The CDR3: CASSWGHPGAYEQYF. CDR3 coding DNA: TGTGCCAGCAGTTGGGGACACCCTGGGGCCTACGAGCAGTACTTC.

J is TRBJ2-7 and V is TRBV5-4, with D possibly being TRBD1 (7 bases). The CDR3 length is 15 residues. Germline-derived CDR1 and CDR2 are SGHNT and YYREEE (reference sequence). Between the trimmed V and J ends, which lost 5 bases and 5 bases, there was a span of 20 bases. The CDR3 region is CASRIYGGRGDEQYF. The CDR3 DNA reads TGTGCCAGCAGGATCTACGGGGGCAGGGGGGACGAGCAGTACTTC.

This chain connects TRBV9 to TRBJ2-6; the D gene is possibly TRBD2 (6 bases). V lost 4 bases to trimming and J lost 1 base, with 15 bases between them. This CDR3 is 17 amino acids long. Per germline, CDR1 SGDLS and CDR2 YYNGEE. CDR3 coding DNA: TGTGCCAGCAGCCCTCATTCCGGAGGGTCTGGGGCCAACGTCCTGACTTTC. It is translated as CASSPHSGGSGANVLTF.

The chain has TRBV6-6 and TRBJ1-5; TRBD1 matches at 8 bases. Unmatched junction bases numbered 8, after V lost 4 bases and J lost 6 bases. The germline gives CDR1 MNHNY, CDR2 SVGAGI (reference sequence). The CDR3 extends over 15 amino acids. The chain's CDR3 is CASSSDREKGQPQHF. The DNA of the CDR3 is TGTGCCAGCAGTTCGGACAGGGAGAAGGGTCAGCCCCAGCATTTT.

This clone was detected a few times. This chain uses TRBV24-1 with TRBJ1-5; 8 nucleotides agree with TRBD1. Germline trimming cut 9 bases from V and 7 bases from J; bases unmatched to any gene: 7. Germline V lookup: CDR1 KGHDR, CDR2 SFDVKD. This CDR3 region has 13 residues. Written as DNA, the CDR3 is TGTGCCACCCAGGGACAGGCGGAACAGCCCCAGCATTTT. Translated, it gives CATQGQAEQPQHF.

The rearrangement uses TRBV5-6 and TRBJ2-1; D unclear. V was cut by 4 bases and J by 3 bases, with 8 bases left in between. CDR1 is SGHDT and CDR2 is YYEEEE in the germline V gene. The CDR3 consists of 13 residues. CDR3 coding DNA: TGTGCCAGCAGCACCTCCAGCTACAATGAGCAGTTCTTC. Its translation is CASSTSSYNEQFF.

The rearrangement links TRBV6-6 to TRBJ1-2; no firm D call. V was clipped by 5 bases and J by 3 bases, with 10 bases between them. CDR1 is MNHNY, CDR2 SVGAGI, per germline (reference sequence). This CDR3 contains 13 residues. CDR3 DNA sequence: TGTGCCAGCAGTGACAACAACTACTATGGCTACACCTTC. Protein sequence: CASSDNNYYGYTF.

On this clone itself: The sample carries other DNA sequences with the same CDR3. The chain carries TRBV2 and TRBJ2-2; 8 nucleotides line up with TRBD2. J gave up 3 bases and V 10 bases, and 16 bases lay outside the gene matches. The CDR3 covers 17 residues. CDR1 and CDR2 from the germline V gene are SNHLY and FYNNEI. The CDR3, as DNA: TGTGCCACCCCCCGGGCCGGGGGGGGAGGGGACACCGGGGAGCTGTTTTTT. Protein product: CATPRAGGGGDTGELFF.

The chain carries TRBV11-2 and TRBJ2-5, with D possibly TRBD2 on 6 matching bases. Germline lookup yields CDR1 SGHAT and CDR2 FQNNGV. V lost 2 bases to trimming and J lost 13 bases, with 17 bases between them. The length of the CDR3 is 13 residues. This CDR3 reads CASSLTAGSGRYF. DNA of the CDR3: TGTGCCAGCAGCTTAACGGCGGGGTCGGGTCGGTACTTC.

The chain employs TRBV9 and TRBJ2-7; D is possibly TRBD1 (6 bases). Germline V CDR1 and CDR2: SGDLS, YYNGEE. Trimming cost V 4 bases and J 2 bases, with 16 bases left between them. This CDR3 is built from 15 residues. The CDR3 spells CASSPRAQGTYEQYF. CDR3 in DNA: TGTGCCAGCAGCCCTAGAGCCCAGGGGACCTACGAGCAGTACTTC. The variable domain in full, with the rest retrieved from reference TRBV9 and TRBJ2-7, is DSGVTQTPKHLITATGQRVTLRCSPRSGDLSVYWYQQSLDQGLQFLIQYYNGEERAKGNILERFSAQQFPDLHSELNLSSLELGDSALYFCASSPRAQGTYEQYFGPGTRLTVT.

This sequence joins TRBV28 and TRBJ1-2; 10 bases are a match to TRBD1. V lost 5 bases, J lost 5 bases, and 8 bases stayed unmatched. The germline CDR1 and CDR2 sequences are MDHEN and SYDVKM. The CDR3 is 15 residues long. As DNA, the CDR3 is TGTGCCAGCAGTACCATACCGGGACAGGGGTATGGCTACACCTTC. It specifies CASSTIPGQGYGYTF.